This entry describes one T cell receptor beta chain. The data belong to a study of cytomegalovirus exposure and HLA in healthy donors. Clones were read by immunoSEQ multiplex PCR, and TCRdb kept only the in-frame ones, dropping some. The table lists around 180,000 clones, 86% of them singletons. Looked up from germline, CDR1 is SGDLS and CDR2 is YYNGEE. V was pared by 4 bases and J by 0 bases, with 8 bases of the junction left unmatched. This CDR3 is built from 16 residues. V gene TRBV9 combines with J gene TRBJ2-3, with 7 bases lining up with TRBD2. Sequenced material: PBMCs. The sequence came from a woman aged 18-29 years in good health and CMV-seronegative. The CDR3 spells CASSPRLAVSTDTQYF. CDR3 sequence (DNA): TGTGCCAGCAGCCCTCGGCTAGCGGTTAGCACAGATACGCAGTATTTT.